The clone carrying this TCR beta chain appeared a few times. The target antigen is unknown. The entry originates in a study of T cells after yellow fever vaccination. Broader study findings: Detected again after the booster were most primary-vaccination clones, at nearly 97% CD4 and 88% CD8.

TCRdb passed the 5' RACE reads through MiXCR, listing each CDR3 protein once. The profile covers 100,000 to 150,000 distinct CDR3 sequences, with roughly 8.2% appearing a single time and 30% to 40% taken by the ten largest. CDR1 and CDR2 from the germline V gene are DFQATT and SNEGSKA (reference sequence). The CDR3 sequence is 15 residues long. The V and J ends lost 6 bases and 1 base respectively, with 16 bases between them. The source material was CD8+ T cells sorted from PBMCs, sampled on the day of the yellow fever booster vaccination. The chain carries TRBV20-1 and TRBJ1-5; D unresolved. The TCR sequence derives from a man aged 18 to 29 who received the YFV17D yellow fever vaccine. The CDR3 DNA reads as TGCAGTGCCCGAAGCAGTTGGAGGAGCAATCAGCCCCAGCATTTT. It yields the protein CSARSSWRSNQPQHF.